This TCR beta chain comes out of a study of blood T cells in healthy people across ages. For the second PCR, which ran for roughly 6 to 12 cycles, a sample-barcoded 5' primer and a J-beta primer mix were used. Each cDNA molecule was tagged by a template-switch adaptor that had 12 random nucleotides. MiXCR was run by TCRdb on the 5' RACE reads, yielding one entry per CDR3 protein. The repertoire includes approximately 850,000 distinct CDR3 sequences, around 43% of them detected once, and about 21% sits in the top ten. Donors were healthy Caucasian individuals from Russia aged roughly 6 to 90. Every participating donor contributed roughly 11 milliliters of peripheral blood through a draw. The germline V and J ends were trimmed by 11 bases and 7 bases, with 18 bases remaining between them. CDR1 is MNHEY and CDR2 is SVGEGT in the germline V gene. The CDR3 is 13 residues long. This clonotype has only one observation.

The chain employs TRBV6-2 or TRBV6-3 and TRBJ2-1; D perhaps matches TRBD2 (7 bases). Input material: blood. This TCR derives from a man between 60 and 70 years old in good health. The CDR3 here is CAGSIRGGNEQFF. The CDR3 DNA reads as TGTGCCGGCTCAATCAGGGGAGGGAATGAGCAGTTCTTC.